This T cell receptor (beta chain) was retrieved from a study of blood T cell repertoires in COVID-19. The overall study: The analysed material was cDNA or gDNA that came from T cells, B-cell-depleted T cells, or PBMCs.

The protocol was immunoSEQ multiplex PCR, while the TCRdb copy is restricted to in-frame clones and leaves out a portion. The sample carries around 190,000 clones, roughly nine tenths recorded once. Unmatched junction bases numbered 4, after V lost 2 bases and J lost 5 bases. Germline CDR1 MNHEY, CDR2 SVGAGI. CDR3 size: 15 residues. This chain joins TRBV6-5 and TRBJ2-1, with 9 bases identical to TRBD1. The sequencing sample was made of peripheral blood. The sequence derives from a man younger than 35 who had recovered from COVID-19. Written as DNA, the CDR3 is TGTGCCAGCAGTTACACGGGACAGGGAAACAATGAGCAGTTCTTC. Protein: CASSYTGQGNNEQFF.